This is a list of T cell receptor beta chains from one sample in a study of T cells expressing NK-cell markers. TCRdb processed the 5' RACE reads again and assigns one entry to each CDR3 protein, with no DNA. The sample includes 400,000 to 550,000 distinct CDR3 sequences. Material for sequencing was blood T cells: a sorted CD56 or NKG2C T cell subset, CD4+ or CD8+ T cells, or bulk PBMC T cells (not recorded which). The receptor source for this set is a woman between 18 and 69 years old in good health. Both conserved end residues are part of each CDR3.

V gene	J gene	CDR3 protein
TRBV4-3	TRBJ2-1	CASSGTGISYNEQFF
TRBV7-2	TRBJ1-1	CASNPKPRGTEAFF
TRBV5-1	TRBJ1-1	CASSTTGVTEAFF
TRBV18	TRBJ1-3	CASSPTVSGNTIYF
TRBV12-3/TRBV12-4	TRBJ2-5	CASNPTGVHRETQYF
TRBV29-1	TRBJ2-5	CSATGWETQYF
TRBV20-1	TRBJ1-2	CSAPNRGGNGYTF
TRBV2	TRBJ2-4	CASSEARRGVTGNIQYF
TRBV6-5	TRBJ1-2	CASSWGNYGYTF
TRBV6-2/TRBV6-3	TRBJ1-1	CASSPWGGSRGEAFF
TRBV3-1	TRBJ1-2	CASSTSTTGGGHTF
TRBV12-3/TRBV12-4	TRBJ2-2	CASSFVKNTGELFF
TRBV5-6	TRBJ2-1	CASSSGGRLRYDEQFF
TRBV12-3/TRBV12-4	TRBJ2-1	CASRAGLALDEQFF
TRBV21-1	TRBJ1-5	CASDRAGQPQHF
TRBV4-1	TRBJ1-2	CASSQAQRGFNYGYTF
TRBV3-1	TRBJ2-7	CASSSSGGNYEQYF
TRBV9	TRBJ2-1	CASSVGLTSGAGNEQFF
TRBV2	TRBJ2-7	CASSLGAPSYEQYF
TRBV29-1	TRBJ2-5	CSVDPAVRETQYF
TRBV12-3/TRBV12-4	TRBJ1-2	CASSLEGDSFYGYTF
TRBV12-3/TRBV12-4	TRBJ2-3	CASSPQDPSTDTQYF
TRBV20-1	TRBJ1-4	CSARDSGQGNEKLFF
TRBV12-3/TRBV12-4	TRBJ2-1	CASSLPGNEQFF
TRBV7-2	TRBJ2-1	CASSLGLGYNEQFF
TRBV6-1	TRBJ2-1	CASRHLAGVENEQFF
TRBV9	TRBJ1-1	CASSVVGVEGTEAFF
TRBV30	TRBJ2-4	CAWSAAGATKNIQYF
TRBV10-3	TRBJ2-5	CAISVGSGETQYF
TRBV9	TRBJ2-5	CASSSDRAHETQYF